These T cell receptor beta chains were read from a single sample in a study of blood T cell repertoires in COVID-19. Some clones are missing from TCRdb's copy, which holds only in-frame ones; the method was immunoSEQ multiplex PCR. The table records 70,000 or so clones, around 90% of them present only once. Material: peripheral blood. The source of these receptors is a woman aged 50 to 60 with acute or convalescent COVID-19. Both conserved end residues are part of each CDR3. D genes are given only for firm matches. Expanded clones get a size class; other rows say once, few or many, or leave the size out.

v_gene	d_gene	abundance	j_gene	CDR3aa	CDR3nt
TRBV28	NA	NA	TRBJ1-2	CASTLGQPERGYTF	TGTGCCAGCACCTTGGGGCAGCCAGAAAGGGGCTACACCTTC
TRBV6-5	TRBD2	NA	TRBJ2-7	CASSLLANFYEQYF	TGTGCCAGCAGCTTACTAGCGAACTTTTACGAGCAGTACTTC
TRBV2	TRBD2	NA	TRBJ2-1	CASSATSGRNYNEQFF	TGTGCCAGCAGCGCGACTAGCGGGAGGAACTACAATGAGCAGTTCTTC
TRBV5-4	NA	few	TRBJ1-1	CASRQTGGKPEAFF	TGTGCCAGCAGACAGACTGGGGGGAAGCCTGAAGCTTTCTTT
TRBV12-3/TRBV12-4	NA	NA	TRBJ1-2	CASSPDRNYGYTF	TGTGCCAGCAGTCCCGACAGGAACTATGGCTACACCTTC
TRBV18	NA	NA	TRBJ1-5	CASSQGGWQPQHF	TGTGCCAGCTCACAAGGAGGTTGGCAGCCCCAGCATTTT
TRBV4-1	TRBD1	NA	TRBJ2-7	CASSQQGAYEQYF	TGCGCCAGCAGCCAACAGGGGGCCTACGAGCAGTACTTC
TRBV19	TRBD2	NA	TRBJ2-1	CASSIQAGAFVGNEQFF	TGTGCCAGTAGTATACAAGCGGGAGCCTTTGTAGGTAATGAGCAGTTCTTC
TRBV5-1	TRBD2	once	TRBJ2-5	CASSYGGGQETQYF	TGCGCCAGCAGCTACGGCGGGGGGCAAGAGACCCAGTACTTC
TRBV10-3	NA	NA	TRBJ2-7	CAISVGGTYEQYF	TGTGCCATCAGTGTAGGCGGGACCTACGAGCAGTACTTC
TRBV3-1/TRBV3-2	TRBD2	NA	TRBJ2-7	CASSHGGRASYEQYF	TGTGCCAGCAGCCATGGCGGGAGGGCCTCCTACGAGCAGTACTTC
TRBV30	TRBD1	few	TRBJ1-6	CAWSVTGQVNSPLHF	TGTGCCTGGAGTGTCACGGGACAGGTGAATTCACCCCTCCACTTT
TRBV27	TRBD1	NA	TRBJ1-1	CASKRDRGRLGHTEAFF	TGTGCCAGCAAGAGGGACAGGGGGCGCCTAGGTCACACTGAAGCTTTCTTT
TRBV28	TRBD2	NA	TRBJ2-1	CASSLVSGGRNEQFF	TGTGCCAGCAGTTTGGTTAGCGGGGGGAGGAATGAGCAGTTCTTC
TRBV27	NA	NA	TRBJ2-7	CASRAGGQRSYEQYF	TGTGCCAGCCGGGCCGGGGGGCAGAGGTCCTACGAGCAGTACTTC
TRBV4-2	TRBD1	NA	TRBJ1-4	CASSQEGGRGAEKLFF	TGTGCCAGCAGCCAAGAAGGGGGCAGGGGAGCTGAAAAACTGTTTTTT
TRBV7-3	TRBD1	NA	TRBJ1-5	CASSLTFGTGTVNQPQHF	TGTGCCAGCAGCTTAACGTTTGGTACCGGGACAGTAAATCAGCCCCAGCATTTT
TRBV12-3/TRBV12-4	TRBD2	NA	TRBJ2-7	CASTLAGAYEQYF	TGTGCCAGCACTCTAGCGGGCGCCTATGAGCAGTACTTC
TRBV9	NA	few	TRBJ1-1	CASSVGPGNQGAFF	TGTGCCAGCAGCGTAGGACCCGGGAATCAAGGAGCTTTCTTT
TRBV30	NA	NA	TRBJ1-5	CAWGGAQSNQPQHF	TGTGCCTGGGGTGGAGCCCAAAGCAATCAGCCCCAGCATTTT
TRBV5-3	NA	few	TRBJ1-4	CARALLRGEEKLFF	TGTGCCAGGGCCTTATTAAGGGGCGAGGAAAAACTGTTTTTT
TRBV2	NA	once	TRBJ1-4	CASSLSRATNEKLFF	TGTGCCAGCAGCCTATCACGAGCAACTAATGAAAAACTGTTTTTT
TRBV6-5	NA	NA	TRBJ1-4	CASSYSPGGNEKLFF	TGTGCCAGCAGTTACTCTCCGGGGGGAAATGAAAAACTGTTTTTT
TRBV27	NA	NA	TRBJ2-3	CASSLNFERGDTQYF	TGTGCCAGCAGTTTAAATTTTGAAAGGGGGGATACGCAGTATTTT
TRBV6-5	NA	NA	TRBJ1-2	CASNPRPDPGLGYTF	TGTGCCAGCAACCCCCGACCAGACCCGGGACTCGGCTACACCTTC
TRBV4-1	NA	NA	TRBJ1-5	CASSQPTSGAQEPQHF	TGCGCCAGCAGCCAACCCACCTCAGGGGCCCAGGAGCCCCAGCATTTT
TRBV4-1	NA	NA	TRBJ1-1	CASSQEGAKFAEAFF	TGCGCCAGCAGCCAAGAGGGGGCGAAGTTTGCTGAAGCTTTCTTT
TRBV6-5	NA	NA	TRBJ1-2	CASRGRVNGYTF	TGTGCCAGCAGGGGCAGGGTGAATGGCTACACCTTC
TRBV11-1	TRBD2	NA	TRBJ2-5	CASSARLAGEGETQYF	TGTGCCAGCAGCGCCCGACTAGCGGGAGAGGGGGAGACCCAGTACTTC
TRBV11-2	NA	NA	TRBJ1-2	CASSLETLRSRGYTF	TGTGCCAGCAGCTTGGAGACCCTGAGGAGTAGGGGCTACACCTTC
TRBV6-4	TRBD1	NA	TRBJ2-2	CASSPQGAGELFF	TGTGCCAGCAGTCCACAGGGGGCCGGGGAGCTGTTTTTT
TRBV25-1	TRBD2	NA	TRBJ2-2	CASSEAGLGDTGELFF	TGTGCCAGCAGTGAAGCCGGACTAGGGGACACCGGGGAGCTGTTTTTT
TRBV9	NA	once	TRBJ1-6	CASSDGLINSPLHF	TGTGCCAGCAGCGATGGACTGATTAATTCACCCCTCCACTTT
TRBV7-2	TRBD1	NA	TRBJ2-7	CASSLQRTGRSYEQYF	TGTGCCAGCAGCTTACAAAGGACAGGGAGATCCTACGAGCAGTACTTC
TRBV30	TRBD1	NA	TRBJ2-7	CAWSRDRSYEQYF	TGTGCCTGGAGCCGGGACAGATCCTACGAGCAGTACTTC
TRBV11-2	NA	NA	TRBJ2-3	CASSLDGASTDTQYF	TGTGCCAGCAGCTTAGACGGAGCTAGCACAGATACGCAGTATTTT
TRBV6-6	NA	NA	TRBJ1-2	CASTVDGKDTF	TGTGCCAGCACCGTTGACGGGAAAGACACCTTC
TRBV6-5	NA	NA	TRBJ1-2	CASSLNIIGGYTF	TGTGCCAGCAGTTTGAACATCATTGGCGGCTACACCTTC
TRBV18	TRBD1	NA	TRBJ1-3	CASSPGTGGTGNTIYF	TGTGCCAGCTCACCTGGGACAGGGGGGACTGGAAACACCATATATTTT
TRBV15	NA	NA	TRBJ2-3	CATSRAGRAGTDTQYF	TGTGCCACCAGCAGAGCGGGAAGGGCGGGAACAGATACGCAGTATTTT
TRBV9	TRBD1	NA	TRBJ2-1	CASSVRDRVYRVGEQFF	TGTGCCAGCAGCGTAAGGGACAGGGTATATCGGGTAGGTGAGCAGTTCTTC
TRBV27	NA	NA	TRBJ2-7	CASSLSSGHPSYEQYF	TGTGCCAGCAGTTTATCAAGTGGGCATCCCTCCTACGAGCAGTACTTC
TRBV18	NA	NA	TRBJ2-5	CASSLGGTLQETQYF	TGTGCCAGCTCACTGGGGGGGACACTTCAAGAGACCCAGTACTTC
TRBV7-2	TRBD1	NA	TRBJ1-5	CASRDRVGQPQHF	TGTGCCAGCAGAGACAGGGTTGGACAGCCCCAGCATTTT
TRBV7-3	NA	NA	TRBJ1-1	CASSLKGSRDTEAFF	TGTGCCAGCAGCTTAAAAGGAAGCAGGGACACTGAAGCTTTCTTT
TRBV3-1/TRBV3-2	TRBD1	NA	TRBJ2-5	CASSTPLRGSVQTQYF	TGTGCCAGCAGTACCCCACTCAGGGGGAGTGTGCAGACCCAGTACTTC
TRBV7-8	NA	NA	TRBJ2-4	CASSLAGGGNYIQYF	TGTGCCAGCAGCTTAGCGGGCGGGGGCAATTACATTCAGTACTTC
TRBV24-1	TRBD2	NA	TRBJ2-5	CATSGTSGGPRETQYF	TGTGCCACCAGTGGGACTAGCGGGGGGCCCCGGGAGACCCAGTACTTC
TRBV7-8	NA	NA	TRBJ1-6	CASSFREESSYNSPLHF	TGTGCCAGCAGCTTCCGAGAAGAGAGCTCCTATAATTCACCCCTCCACTTT
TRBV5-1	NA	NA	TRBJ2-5	CASIQGQTQYF	TGCGCCAGCATACAGGGTCAGACCCAGTACTTC
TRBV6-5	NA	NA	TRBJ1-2	CASSPGQNFNYGYTF	TGTGCCAGCAGTCCCGGACAGAACTTTAACTATGGCTACACCTTC
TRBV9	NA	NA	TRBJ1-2	CASSRLGQLSVDYGYTF	TGTGCCAGCAGCCGCCTGGGCCAACTCTCCGTGGACTATGGCTACACCTTC
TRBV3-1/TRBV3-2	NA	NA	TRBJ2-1	CASSQETDLDNEQFF	TGTGCCAGCAGCCAAGAGACAGACCTTGACAATGAGCAGTTCTTC
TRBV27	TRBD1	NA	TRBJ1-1	CASGQGWTEAFF	TGTGCCAGCGGACAGGGGTGGACTGAAGCTTTCTTT
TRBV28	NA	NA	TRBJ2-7	CASSRPGGYEQYF	TGTGCCAGCAGCCGCCCGGGTGGGTACGAGCAGTACTTC
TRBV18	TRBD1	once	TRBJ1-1	CASSTGQGPTTEAFF	TGTGCCAGCTCAACGGGACAGGGACCGACCACTGAAGCTTTCTTT
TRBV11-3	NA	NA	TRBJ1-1	CASSLGGTSEAFF	TGTGCCAGCAGCTTAGGGGGGACAAGTGAAGCTTTCTTT
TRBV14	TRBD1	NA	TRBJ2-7	CASSRLDRGGNEQYF	TGTGCCAGCAGCCGACTGGACAGGGGGGGAAACGAGCAGTACTTC